This entry lists 12 T cell receptor beta chains sequenced from one sample in a study of blood T cells in healthy people across ages. A J-beta primer mix and a sample-barcoded 5' primer were used in a second PCR of roughly 7 to 12 cycles. TCRdb re-derived calls from the 5' RACE reads in MiXCR, one entry per CDR3 protein. The sample carries around 780,000 distinct CDR3 sequences, approximately 24% recorded once. The same sample was also used in a study of T cells of mothers and their children.

The source material was blood. These receptors all stem from a boy younger than 18 in good health.

The chain uses TRBV20-1 and TRBJ1-4, with D possibly being TRBD1 (6 bases). Deletions cut 0 bases from V and 8 bases from J, with 16 bases between. Germline values: CDR1 DFQATT, CDR2 SNEGSKA (reference sequence). The CDR3 is made up of 15 amino acids. The CDR3 loop is CSARDHTGRREKLFF. CDR3 sequence (DNA): TGCAGTGCTAGAGATCACACAGGGCGGCGGGAAAAACTGTTTTTT.

On this clonotype itself: The junction differs from germline at one of its ends, possibly a read error. The chain carries TRBV7-9 and TRBJ2-7; 9 bases line up with TRBD1. Germline loops: CDR1 SEHNR, CDR2 FQNEAQ (reference sequence). This CDR3 spans 14 amino acids. The chain's CDR3 is CVSSLGQGPYEQYF. The CDR3 DNA sequence: TGTGTCAGCAGCCTGGGACAGGGACCCTACGAGCAGTACTTC.

This clonotype was counted between two and nine times. The rearrangement joins TRBV2 to TRBJ2-5; 10 bases fit TRBD2. Per the germline V gene, CDR1 is SNHLY and CDR2 is FYNNEI. V gave up 0 bases and J gave up 7 bases; unmatched junction bases: 2. CDR3 size: 14 residues. The CDR3 coding sequence is TGTGCCAGCAGTGAAGCCTGGACTAGCGGGACCCAGTACTTC. It yields the protein CASSEAWTSGTQYF.

This clonotype turned up a few times. The chain carries TRBV5-1 and TRBJ2-6; either TRBD1 or TRBD2 may fit D (5 bases each). With 0 bases removed from V and 2 bases from J, the gap between germline ends came to 9 bases. Germline CDR1 SGHRS, CDR2 YFSETQ. This CDR3 is 16 amino acids long. The CDR3 protein is CASSLGGGPGANVLTF. The CDR3 DNA sequence: TGCGCCAGCAGCTTGGGTGGGGGACCTGGGGCCAACGTCCTGACTTTC.

The genes are TRBV28 and TRBJ2-3; 8 bases map to TRBD1. Germline V lookup: CDR1 MDHEN, CDR2 SYDVKM. The length of the CDR3 is 19 residues. V lost 7 bases and J lost 2; bases outside the gene matches: 20. The CDR3 sequence: CASILSGPSGQEHTDTQYF. In DNA, the CDR3 is TGTGCCAGCATTCTGTCAGGGCCGTCGGGACAGGAACACACAGATACGCAGTATTTT.

This clonotype was recorded a few times. Relative to the germline gene, one junction end is altered; a read error may explain this. The chain recombines TRBV7-2 with TRBJ2-1; possibly TRBD2 for D (5 bases). This CDR3 is built from 12 residues. Germline CDR1 and CDR2: SGHTA and FQGNSA. Here the CDR3 reads CASSFQLGERFF. CDR3 DNA sequence: TGTGCCAGCAGCTTCCAACTGGGAGAGCGGTTCTTC.

This clonotype was detected only a few times. The chain carries TRBV12-3 or TRBV12-4 and TRBJ1-2, with D possibly TRBD1 on 5 matching bases. The V gene lost 6 bases and the J gene lost 0 bases, with 11 bases spanning the gap. There are 14 residues in the CDR3. This CDR3 is CASSWGTANYGYTF. CDR3 DNA sequence: TGTGCCAGCAGCTGGGGGACGGCTAACTATGGCTACACCTTC.

To note about this clonotype: The junction differs from germline at one of its ends, possibly a read error. This chain connects TRBV29-1 to TRBJ2-5; no firm D call. CDR1 is SQVTM and CDR2 is ANQGSEA in the germline V gene. CDR3 size: 15 residues. In nucleotides, the CDR3 is TGCAGCGTTGTCTTTGACTCCCGACACCAAGAGGCCCAGTACTTC. Protein sequence: CSVVFDSRHQEAQYF. Full variable domain (missing parts from reference TRBV29-1 and TRBJ2-5): SAVISQKPSRDICQRGTSLTIQCQVDSQVTMMFWYRQQPGQSLTLIATANQGSEATYESGFVIDKFPISRPNLTFSTLTVSNMSPEDSSIYLCSVVFDSRHQEAQYFGPGTRLLVL.

J is TRBJ2-1 and V is TRBV28; D possibly corresponds to TRBD1 (5 bases). V shed 7 bases and J shed 8 bases, with 15 bases lying between them. The CDR3 has 13 residues. CDR1 is MDHEN, CDR2 SYDVKM, per germline. The CDR3 sequence: CASKRQPTDEQFF. In DNA, the CDR3 is TGTGCCAGCAAACGACAGCCCACGGATGAGCAGTTCTTC.

The V and J genes are TRBV12-3 or TRBV12-4 and TRBJ1-2; TRBD1 agrees at 12 bases. J lost 3 bases, V lost 5 bases, and 13 bases had no gene match. The CDR3 is made up of 18 amino acids. This CDR3 reads CASSLTGTGGIVDYGYTF. The CDR3 nucleotides read TGTGCCAGCAGTCTTACCGGGACAGGGGGCATAGTTGACTATGGCTACACCTTC.

This clonotype was seen a few times. The chain links TRBV24-1 to TRBJ2-7, with D possibly matching TRBD2 (5 bases). Germline V CDR1 and CDR2: KGHDR, SFDVKD. This CDR3 spans 13 amino acids. Trimming removed 4 bases from V and 5 bases from J, with 11 bases in between. The CDR3 reads CATSDRTVNEQYF. For the CDR3, the DNA is TGTGCCACCAGTGACCGGACTGTTAACGAGCAGTACTTC.

The chain combines TRBV29-1 with TRBJ2-1; D perhaps matches TRBD2 (5 bases). The CDR3 length is 12 residues. Trimming left V 0 bases short and J 7 bases short, with 7 bases between. From germline, CDR1 is SQVTM and CDR2 ANQGSEA. For the CDR3, the DNA is TGCAGCGTTGAAGAGGGAGCAAATGAGCAGTTCTTC. Its translation is CSVEEGANEQFF.